The 30 T cell receptor beta chains listed next were all sequenced from one sample in a study of beta chain features in type 1 diabetes. Study conclusions and caveats: Significant though moderate, a shortening of TCRB CDR3s appeared in all four CD4+ subsets of Type 1 diabetes patients.

No antigens are known for them. Expressed TCRB transcripts were sequenced because the entire RNA isolate underwent reverse transcription. Profiling relied on immunoSEQ multiplex PCR, and the TCRdb table lists in-frame clones only, not all of them. The top ten hold about 0.027% of the sample, which has about 260,000 clones, roughly 21% seen once. Specimen: naive CD4+ T cells from blood. These receptors were obtained from a woman in her 40s with type 1 diabetes.

The table lists this clone with a few counts. The chain joins TRBV9 to TRBJ2-7; TRBD2 matches 10 bases. Losses at the gene ends were 0 bases for V and 0 bases for J; bases not matched to a gene: 21. This CDR3 spans 22 amino acids. Germline V gene sequence: CDR1 SGDLS, CDR2 YYNGEE. The CDR3 nucleotides are TGTGCCAGCAGCGTAGAAGAGGGGTCGGGGCTAGCGGGAGACCCTAGCTCCTACGAGCAGTACTTC. This sequence encodes CASSVEEGSGLAGDPSSYEQYF.

The chain combines TRBV2 with TRBJ2-5; possibly TRBD2 for D (7 bases). The V gene's germline CDR1 is SNHLY and CDR2 FYNNEI. CDR3 length: 14 amino acids. Trimming took 9 bases from V and 1 from J, leaving 15 bases between them. CDR3: CASPGGRAQETQYF. CDR3 bases: TGTGCCAGTCCGGGGGGCAGGGCCCAAGAGACCCAGTACTTC.

V gene TRBV7-9 combines with J gene TRBJ2-7; 10 positions agree with TRBD1. V lost 5 bases to trimming and J lost 5 bases; unmatched junction nucleotides: 6. This CDR3 spans 14 amino acids. The germline CDR1 and CDR2 sequences are SEHNR and FQNEAQ (reference sequence). CDR3 amino acids: CASSPGTGADEQYF. Here the CDR3 DNA reads TGTGCCAGCAGCCCCGGGACAGGGGCGGACGAGCAGTACTTC.

The chain joins TRBV25-1 to TRBJ2-2, with D possibly being TRBD1 (6 bases). The CDR3 is made up of 15 amino acids. V shed 2 bases and J shed 2 bases, with 9 bases lying between them. In germline, CDR1 is MGHDK, CDR2 SYGVNS. CDR3 coding DNA: TGTGCCAGCAGTGAAGCCGGGACAAACACCGGGGAGCTGTTTTTT. It encodes CASSEAGTNTGELFF.

The genes are TRBV18 and TRBJ2-2; 7 bases map to TRBD1. The germline CDR1 and CDR2 sequences are KGHSH and LQKENI. This CDR3 comprises 16 residues. The junction had 5 bases not matched to a gene; V was cut back by 3 bases and J by 1 base. Here the CDR3 reads CASSPNGQENTGELFF. DNA for the CDR3: TGTGCCAGCTCACCCAATGGACAGGAGAACACCGGGGAGCTGTTTTTT. The variable domain in full, completed from reference TRBV18 and TRBJ2-2, reads NAGVMQNPRHLVRRRGQEARLRCSPMKGHSHVYWYRQLPEEGLKFMVYLQKENIIDESGMPKERFSAEFPKEGPSILRIQQVVRGDSAAYFCASSPNGQENTGELFFGEGSRLTVL.

The chain is built from TRBV19 and TRBJ1-1; D perhaps matches TRBD1 (6 bases). This CDR3 region has 14 residues. Trimming took off 5 bases at V and 3 bases at J, with 13 bases between the two ends. CDR1 and CDR2 (germline): LNHDA, SQIVND (reference sequence). CDR3 sequence: CASSFEYRDTEAFF. CDR3 in DNA: TGTGCCAGTAGTTTTGAGTACAGGGACACTGAAGCTTTCTTT.

The chain recombines TRBV5-1 with TRBJ2-3; tentatively, D is TRBD1 (6 bases). V lost 1 base and J lost 3, with 12 bases in between. CDR1 is SGHRS and CDR2 is YFSETQ in the germline V gene. The length of the CDR3 is 15 residues. CDR3 coding DNA: TGCGCCAGCAGCTTGAACAGGGCGTCAACAGATACGCAGTATTTT. It translates to CASSLNRASTDTQYF.

The chain employs TRBV2 and TRBJ2-5, with 7 bases lining up with TRBD2. The CDR3 sequence is 12 residues long. V was pared by 8 bases and J by 0 bases, with 0 bases of the junction left unmatched. Per germline, CDR1 SNHLY and CDR2 FYNNEI. The CDR3 nucleotides are TGTGCCAGCCGGGGGGACCAAGAGACCCAGTACTTC. It codes for CASRGDQETQYF.

This clone appeared a few times. The chain links TRBV29-1 to TRBJ2-2, with D maybe TRBD1 (6 bases). The CDR3 is 13 residues long. Looked up from germline, CDR1 is SQVTM and CDR2 is ANQGSEA. Trimming took off 7 bases at V and 5 bases at J, with 14 bases between the two ends. The DNA for the CDR3 is TGCAGCGCCCGCACAGGGCCGACCGGGGAGCTGTTTTTT. Residues: CSARTGPTGELFF.

The J gene is TRBJ2-5, the V gene TRBV28, with a possible D match to TRBD1 (6 bases). CDR3 length: 12 residues. Germline-derived CDR1 and CDR2 are MDHEN and SYDVKM. Trimming cost V 6 bases and J 5 bases, with 10 bases left between them. The CDR3 is CASRGTGETQYF. The CDR3 nucleotides read TGTGCCAGCAGGGGAACAGGGGAGACCCAGTACTTC.

In this sample, this clone turned up a few times. The chain combines TRBV7-9 with TRBJ1-1; D is perhaps TRBD1 (5 bases). CDR3 size: 13 residues. Germline CDR1 is SEHNR and CDR2 is FQNEAQ (reference sequence). V was trimmed by 1 base and J by 7 bases, leaving 10 bases between them. CDR3 sequence reads: CASSLETVNEAFF. The CDR3 DNA is TGTGCCAGCAGCTTAGAGACAGTCAATGAAGCTTTCTTT.

The chain joins TRBV2 to TRBJ2-3; possible D gene TRBD1, 5 bases. Trimming left V 2 bases short and J 5 bases short, with 14 bases between. From germline, CDR1 is SNHLY and CDR2 FYNNEI. The CDR3 sequence is 15 residues long. CDR3 in DNA: TGTGCCAGCAGTGAAAGGCAGGGCTACGAAGATACGCAGTATTTT. Its translation is CASSERQGYEDTQYF.

This clone was detected once. This sequence joins TRBV6-1 and TRBJ1-3, with D hard to call. The V gene's germline CDR1 is MNHNS and CDR2 SASEGT. Trimming left V 4 bases short and J 1 base short, with 5 bases between. The CDR3 spans 13 residues. CDR3 protein: CASSGGSGNTIYF. The CDR3 nucleotides are TGTGCCAGCAGTGGAGGATCTGGAAACACCATATATTTT.

In its sample, this clone was seen a few times. The V and J genes are TRBV7-2 and TRBJ1-5, with unresolved D. Germline CDR1 and CDR2: SGHTA and FQGNSA. V was clipped by 1 base and J by 7 bases, with 8 bases between them. The CDR3 extends over 13 amino acids. The CDR3 coding sequence is TGTGCCAGCAGCTTAGATCTGCAGCAGCCCCAGCATTTT. Translating gives CASSLDLQQPQHF.

The V and J genes are TRBV4-2 and TRBJ2-7; D is perhaps TRBD1 (6 bases). The germline gives CDR1 LGHNA, CDR2 YNFKEQ. Trimming cost V 4 bases and J 2 bases, with 15 bases left between them. The CDR3 runs to 15 residues. The CDR3 DNA reads as TGTGCCAGCAGCCCAAGGACAGTCGGCACCTACGAGCAGTACTTC. Protein: CASSPRTVGTYEQYF.

A few counts support this clone. This rearrangement joins TRBV29-1 to TRBJ2-7; D might be TRBD2 (6 bases). The CDR3 is made up of 16 amino acids. In germline, CDR1 is SQVTM, CDR2 ANQGSEA. V lost 4 bases to trimming and J lost 3 bases, with 22 bases between them. CDR3 loop: CSVGPLPGVASYEQYF. The CDR3 bases are TGCAGCGTTGGACCTCTCCCGGGGGTAGCGAGCTACGAGCAGTACTTC.

There are a few counts of this clone. This CDR3 reads CASSRTQLNYGYTF. The CDR3, as DNA: TGCGCCAGCAGCCGGACACAGCTGAACTATGGCTACACCTTC. The rearrangement links TRBV23-1 to TRBJ1-2; the D gene is possibly TRBD1 (5 bases). TRBV23-1 has ORF status, its function being uncertain. This CDR3 has 14 amino acids. V lost 6 bases, J lost 2 bases, and 13 bases lay in between.

The chain uses TRBV19 and TRBJ2-7; TRBD1 agrees at 9 bases. CDR1 and CDR2 (germline): LNHDA, SQIVND (reference sequence). There are 14 residues in the CDR3. The trim removed 3 bases at V and 6 bases at J, leaving 6 bases unmatched. In nucleotides, the CDR3 is TGTGCCAGTAGTATCTCGACAGGGGGGCCCGAGCAGTACTTC. It translates to CASSISTGGPEQYF.

This chain links TRBV9 with TRBJ2-5, with 12 bases identical to TRBD1. The trim removed 3 bases at V and 9 bases at J, leaving 12 bases unmatched. Germline CDR1 and CDR2: SGDLS and YYNGEE. This CDR3 is 16 amino acids long. The DNA of the CDR3 is TGTGCCAGCAGCGGAGAACCGGGACAGGGGGCTCTGGCCCAGTACTTC. Its translation: CASSGEPGQGALAQYF.

The chain is built from TRBV27 and TRBJ2-1, with 7 bases lining up with TRBD2. After removal of 4 bases from V and 0 bases from J, the junction contained 3 bases not matched to a gene. CDR1 MNHEY and CDR2 SMNVEV come from the germline V gene (reference sequence). The CDR3 runs to 15 residues. The CDR3 nucleotides read TGTGCCAGCAGTTCTAGCGGCAGCTCCTACAATGAGCAGTTCTTC. It translates to CASSSSGSSYNEQFF.

This chain uses TRBV2 with TRBJ1-5; D call uncertain. This CDR3 spans 15 amino acids. The ends were cut back, 4 bases at V and 6 bases at J, with 16 bases in the middle. Per germline, CDR1 SNHLY and CDR2 FYNNEI. The CDR3: CASSVIRARGQPQHF. CDR3 DNA: TGTGCCAGCAGTGTAATCCGGGCGCGGGGTCAGCCCCAGCATTTT.

The rearrangement uses TRBV11-3 and TRBJ2-5; the match to TRBD2 covers 11 bases. The V and J ends lost 5 bases and 5 bases, in that order; junction bases with no gene match: 16. Germline loops: CDR1 SGHNT, CDR2 YENEEA. This CDR3 region has 18 residues. The CDR3 loop reads CASSQGRGSGREMETQYF. CDR3 nucleotide sequence: TGTGCCAGCAGCCAGGGGCGAGGTAGCGGGAGGGAAATGGAGACCCAGTACTTC.

V usage is TRBV7-9 and J usage is TRBJ2-7, with 7 positions matching TRBD2. Germline CDR1 is SEHNR and CDR2 is FQNEAQ (reference sequence). This CDR3 contains 12 residues. J was trimmed by 7 bases and V by 4 bases; bases with no gene match: 4. Written as DNA, the CDR3 is TGTGCCAGCAGCTCGGGAGCGGGGGAGCAGTACTTC. This codes for CASSSGAGEQYF.

The rearrangement joins TRBV29-1 to TRBJ1-2, with TRBD1 matching 10 bases. The CDR3 runs to 14 residues. V lost 6 bases, J lost 0 bases, and 4 bases stayed unmatched. CDR1 is SQVTM, CDR2 ANQGSEA, per germline. CDR3 residues: CSVRQGASNYGYTF. In DNA, the CDR3 is TGCAGCGTCCGACAGGGGGCCTCTAACTATGGCTACACCTTC.

This clone was seen only once. The genes are TRBV14 and TRBJ2-5; a weak D match, TRBD2 (5 bases). From germline, CDR1 is SGHDN and CDR2 FVKESK. The ends were cut back, 4 bases at V and 1 base at J, with 13 bases in the middle. The length of the CDR3 is 15 residues. CDR3 region: CASSLPRGSQETQYF. The CDR3 bases are TGTGCCAGCAGCCTCCCTCGAGGGAGCCAAGAGACCCAGTACTTC.

J is TRBJ2-3 and V is TRBV15, with TRBD2 matching 9 bases. Trimming took 2 bases from V and 2 from J; bases not matched to a gene: 5. The CDR3 is 16 amino acids. Germline V gene lookup returns CDR1 LNHNV and CDR2 YYDKDF (reference sequence). The CDR3 nucleotides are TGTGCCACCAGCAGACAAAGCGGGGGGAACACAGATACGCAGTATTTT. It yields the protein CATSRQSGGNTDTQYF.

This clone turned up a few times. The genes are TRBV6-5 and TRBJ2-1, with TRBD1 matching 7 bases. V lost 7 bases and J lost 7; bases outside the gene matches: 7. The germline gives CDR1 MNHEY, CDR2 SVGAGI. The CDR3 is 13 amino acids. CDR3 in DNA: TGTGCCAGCACTCCAATGGGACAGAATGAGCAGTTCTTC. Translating gives CASTPMGQNEQFF.

This clone is a singleton in its sample. The same CDR3 can be traced to other DNA sequences in this sample. The chain is built from TRBV7-9 and TRBJ2-3, with D possibly TRBD2 on 5 matching bases. The germline CDR1 and CDR2 sequences are SEHNR and FQNEAQ (reference sequence). Trimming cost V 5 bases and J 5 bases, with 8 bases left between them. The CDR3 spans 12 residues. CDR3 sequence (DNA): TGTGCCAGCAGCCGAGGAGGAGATACGCAGTATTTT. This codes for CASSRGGDTQYF.

The CDR3, as DNA: TGTGCCAGCTCACCGGACATACCTAACTATGGCTACACCTTC. It yields the protein CASSPDIPNYGYTF. The chain recombines TRBV18 with TRBJ1-2; the D gene is possibly TRBD1 (5 bases). The CDR3 runs 14 residues. Trimming removed 3 bases at V and 0 bases at J, with 8 bases between. The V gene's germline CDR1 is KGHSH and CDR2 LQKENI.

The V gene is TRBV4-1, the J gene TRBJ2-5; no definite D call. Trimming cost V 1 base and J 2 bases, with 5 bases left between them. This CDR3 has 13 amino acids. Germline V gene data show CDR1 as MGHRA and CDR2 as YSYEKL. CDR3 DNA sequence: TGCGCCAGCAGCCAAGTCATTCAAGAGACCCAGTACTTC. Translating it yields CASSQVIQETQYF.